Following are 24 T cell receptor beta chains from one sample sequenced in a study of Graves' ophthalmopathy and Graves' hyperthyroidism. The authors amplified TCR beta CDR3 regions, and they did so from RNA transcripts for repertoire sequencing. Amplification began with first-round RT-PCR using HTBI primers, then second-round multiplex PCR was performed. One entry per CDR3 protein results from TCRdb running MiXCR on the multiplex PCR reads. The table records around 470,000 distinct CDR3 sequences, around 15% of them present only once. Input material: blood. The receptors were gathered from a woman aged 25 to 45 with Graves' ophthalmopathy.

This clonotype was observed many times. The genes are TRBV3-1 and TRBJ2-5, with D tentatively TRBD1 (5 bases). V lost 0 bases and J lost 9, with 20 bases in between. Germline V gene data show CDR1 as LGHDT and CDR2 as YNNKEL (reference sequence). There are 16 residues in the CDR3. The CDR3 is CASSQDWFGIEGAQYF. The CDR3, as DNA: TGTGCCAGCAGCCAAGATTGGTTCGGAATTGAAGGGGCCCAGTACTTC.

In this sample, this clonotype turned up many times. The CDR3 is CASSDGTWNTEAFF. The DNA of the CDR3 is TGTGCCAGCAGTGACGGGACCTGGAACACTGAAGCTTTCTTT. The chain links TRBV2 to TRBJ1-1; weak D call: TRBD1 (5 bases). Germline CDR1 and CDR2: SNHLY and FYNNEI. The ends were cut back, 3 bases at V and 1 base at J, with 9 bases in the middle. The CDR3 is 14 residues long.

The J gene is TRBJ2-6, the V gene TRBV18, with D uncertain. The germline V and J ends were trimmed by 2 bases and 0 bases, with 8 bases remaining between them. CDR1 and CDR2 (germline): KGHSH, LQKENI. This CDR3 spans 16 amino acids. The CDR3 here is CASSPVDLSGANVLTF. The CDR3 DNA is TGTGCCAGCTCACCAGTCGACCTCTCTGGGGCCAACGTCCTGACTTTC.

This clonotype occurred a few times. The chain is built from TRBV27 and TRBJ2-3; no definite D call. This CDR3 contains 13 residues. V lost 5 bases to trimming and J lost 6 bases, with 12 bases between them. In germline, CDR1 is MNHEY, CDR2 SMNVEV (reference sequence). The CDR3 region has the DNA TGTGCCAGCAGTCCCCCCCCGGCGGATACGCAGTATTTT. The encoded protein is CASSPPPADTQYF.

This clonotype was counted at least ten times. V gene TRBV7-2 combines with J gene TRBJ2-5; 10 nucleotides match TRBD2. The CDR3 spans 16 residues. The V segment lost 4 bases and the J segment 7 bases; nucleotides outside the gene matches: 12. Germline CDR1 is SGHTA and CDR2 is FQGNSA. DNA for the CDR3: TGTGCCAGCAGCTCCCCTCGGGCCAGCGGGGGGGCGACCCAGTACTTC. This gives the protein CASSSPRASGGATQYF.

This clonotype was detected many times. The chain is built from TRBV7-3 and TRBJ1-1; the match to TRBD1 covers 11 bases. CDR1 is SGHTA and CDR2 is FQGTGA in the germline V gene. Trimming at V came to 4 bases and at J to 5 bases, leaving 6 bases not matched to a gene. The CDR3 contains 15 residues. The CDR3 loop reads CASSWTGGADTEAFF. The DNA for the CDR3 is TGTGCCAGCAGCTGGACAGGGGGCGCAGATACTGAAGCTTTCTTT. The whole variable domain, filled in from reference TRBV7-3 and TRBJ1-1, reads GAGVSQTPSNKVTEKGKYVELRCDPISGHTALYWYRQSLGQGPEFLIYFQGTGAADDSGLPNDRFFAVRPEGSVSTLKIQRTERGDSAVYLCASSWTGGADTEAFFGQGTRLTVV.

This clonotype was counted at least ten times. CDR3 nucleotide sequence: TGTGCCAGCAGTTTTGGACAGGGGGCCAACGAGCAGTACTTC. Residues: CASSFGQGANEQYF. V and J are TRBV27 and TRBJ2-7, with 11 bases matching TRBD1. There are 14 residues in the CDR3. V was clipped by 3 bases and J by 5 bases; unmatched bases: 3. Germline-derived CDR1 and CDR2 are MNHEY and SMNVEV (reference sequence).

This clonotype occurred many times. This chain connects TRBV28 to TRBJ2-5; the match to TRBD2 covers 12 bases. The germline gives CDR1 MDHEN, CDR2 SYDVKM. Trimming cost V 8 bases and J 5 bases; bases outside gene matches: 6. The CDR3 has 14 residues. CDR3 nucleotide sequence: TGTGCCAGCCGACTAGCGGGGGCCCCGGAGACCCAGTACTTC. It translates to CASRLAGAPETQYF.

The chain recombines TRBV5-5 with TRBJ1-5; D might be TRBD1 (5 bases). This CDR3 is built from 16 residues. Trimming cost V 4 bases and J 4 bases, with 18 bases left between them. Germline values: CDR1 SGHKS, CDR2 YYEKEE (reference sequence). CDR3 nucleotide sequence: TGTGCCAGCAGCGCTTATGTGACAGATGTAAATCAGCCCCAGCATTTT. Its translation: CASSAYVTDVNQPQHF.

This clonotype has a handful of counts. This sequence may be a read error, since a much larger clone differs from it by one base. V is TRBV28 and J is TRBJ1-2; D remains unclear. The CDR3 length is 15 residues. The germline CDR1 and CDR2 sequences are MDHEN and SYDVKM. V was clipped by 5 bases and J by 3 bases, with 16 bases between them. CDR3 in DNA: TGTGCCAGCAGTGTAACAGCTAGACATGACTATGGCTACACCTTC. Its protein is CASSVTARHDYGYTF.

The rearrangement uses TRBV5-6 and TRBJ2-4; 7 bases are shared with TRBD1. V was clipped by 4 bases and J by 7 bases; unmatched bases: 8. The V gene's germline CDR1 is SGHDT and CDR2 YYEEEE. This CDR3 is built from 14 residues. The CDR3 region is CASSIWDRINIQYF. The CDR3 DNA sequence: TGTGCCAGCAGCATTTGGGACAGAATTAACATTCAGTACTTC. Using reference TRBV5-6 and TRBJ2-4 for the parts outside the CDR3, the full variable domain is DAGVTQSPTHLIKTRGQQVTLRCSPKSGHDTVSWYQQALGQGPQFIFQYYEEEERQRGNFPDRFSGHQFPNYSSELNVNALLLGDSALYLCASSIWDRINIQYFGAGTRLSVL.

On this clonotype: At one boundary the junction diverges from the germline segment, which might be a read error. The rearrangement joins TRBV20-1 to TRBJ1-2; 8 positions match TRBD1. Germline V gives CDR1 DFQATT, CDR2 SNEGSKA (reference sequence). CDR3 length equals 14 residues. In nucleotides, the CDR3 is TGCAGTGCTAGGGGGGACAGGTACTACTATGGCTTCACCTTC. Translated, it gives CSARGDRYYYGFTF.

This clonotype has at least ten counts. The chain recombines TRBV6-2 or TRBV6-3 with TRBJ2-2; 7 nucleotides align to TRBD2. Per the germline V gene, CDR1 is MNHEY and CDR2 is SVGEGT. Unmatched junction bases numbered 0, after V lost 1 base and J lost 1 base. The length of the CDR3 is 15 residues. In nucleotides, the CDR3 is TGTGCCAGCAGTTACTTAGCGGGGAACACCGGGGAGCTGTTTTTT. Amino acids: CASSYLAGNTGELFF.

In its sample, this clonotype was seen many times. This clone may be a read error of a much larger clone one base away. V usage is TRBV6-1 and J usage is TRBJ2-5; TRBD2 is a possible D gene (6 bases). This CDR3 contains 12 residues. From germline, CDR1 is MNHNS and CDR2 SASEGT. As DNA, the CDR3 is TGTGCCAGCCGTGCGGGGCAAGAGACCAAGTACTTC. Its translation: CASRAGQETKYF.

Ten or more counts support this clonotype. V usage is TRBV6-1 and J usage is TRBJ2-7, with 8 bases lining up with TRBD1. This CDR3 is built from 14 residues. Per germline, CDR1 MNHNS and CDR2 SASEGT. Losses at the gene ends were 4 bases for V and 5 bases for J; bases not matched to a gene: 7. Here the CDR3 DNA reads TGTGCCAGCAGTGTGTGGCAGGGGGCCGACGAGCAGTACTTC. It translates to CASSVWQGADEQYF.

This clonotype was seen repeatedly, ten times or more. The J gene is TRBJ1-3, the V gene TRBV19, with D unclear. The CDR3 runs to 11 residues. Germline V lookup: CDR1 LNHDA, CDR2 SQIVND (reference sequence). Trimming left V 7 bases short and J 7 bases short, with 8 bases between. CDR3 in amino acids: CASIAGNTIYF. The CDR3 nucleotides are TGTGCCAGTATCGCGGGGAACACCATATATTTT. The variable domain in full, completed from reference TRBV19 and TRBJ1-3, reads DGGITQSPKYLFRKEGQNVTLSCEQNLNHDAMYWYRQDPGQGLRLIYYSQIVNDFQKGDIAEGYSVSREKKESFPLTVTSAQKNPTAFYLCASIAGNTIYFGEGSWLTVV.

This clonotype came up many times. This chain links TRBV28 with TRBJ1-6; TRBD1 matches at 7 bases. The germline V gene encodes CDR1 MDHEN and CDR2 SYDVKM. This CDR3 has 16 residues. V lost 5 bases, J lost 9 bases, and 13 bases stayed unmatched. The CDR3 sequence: CASSPTTGAVGSPLHF. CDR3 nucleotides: TGTGCCAGCAGTCCTACAACAGGGGCGGTAGGTTCACCCCTCCACTTT.

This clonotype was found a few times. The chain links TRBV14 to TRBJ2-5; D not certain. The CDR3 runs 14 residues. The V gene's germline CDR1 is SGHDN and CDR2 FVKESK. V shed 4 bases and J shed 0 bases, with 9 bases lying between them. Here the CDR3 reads CASSRRSYQETQYF. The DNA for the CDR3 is TGTGCCAGCAGCCGTCGCAGTTACCAAGAGACCCAGTACTTC. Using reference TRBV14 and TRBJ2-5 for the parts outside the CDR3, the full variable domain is EAGVTQFPSHSVIEKGQTVTLRCDPISGHDNLYWYRRVMGKEIKFLLHFVKESKQDESGMPNNRFLAERTGGTYSTLKVQPAELEDSGVYFCASSRRSYQETQYFGPGTRLLVL.

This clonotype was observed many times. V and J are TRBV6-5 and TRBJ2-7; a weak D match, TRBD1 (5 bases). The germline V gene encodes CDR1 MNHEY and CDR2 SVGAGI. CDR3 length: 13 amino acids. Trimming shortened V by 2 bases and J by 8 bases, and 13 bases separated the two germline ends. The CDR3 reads CASSYGDRGKQYF. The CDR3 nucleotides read TGTGCCAGCAGTTACGGGGATAGGGGAAAGCAGTACTTC.

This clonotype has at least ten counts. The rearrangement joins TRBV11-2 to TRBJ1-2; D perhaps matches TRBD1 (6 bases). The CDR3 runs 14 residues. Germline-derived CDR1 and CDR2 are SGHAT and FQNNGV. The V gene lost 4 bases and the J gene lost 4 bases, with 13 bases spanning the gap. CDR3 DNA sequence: TGTGCCAGCAGCTCAAACCACAGGGCCTATGGCTACACCTTC. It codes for CASSSNHRAYGYTF.

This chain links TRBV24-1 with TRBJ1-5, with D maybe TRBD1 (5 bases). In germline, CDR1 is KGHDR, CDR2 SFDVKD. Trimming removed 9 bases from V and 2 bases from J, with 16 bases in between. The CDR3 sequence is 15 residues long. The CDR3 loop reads CATLPSDTGNQPQHF. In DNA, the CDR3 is TGTGCCACCCTACCTTCGGACACTGGCAATCAGCCCCAGCATTTT.

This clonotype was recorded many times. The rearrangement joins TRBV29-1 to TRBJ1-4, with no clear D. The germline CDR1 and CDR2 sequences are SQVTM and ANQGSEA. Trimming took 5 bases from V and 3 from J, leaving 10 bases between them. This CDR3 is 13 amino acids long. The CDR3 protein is CSVRTEANEKLFF. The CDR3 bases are TGCAGCGTTAGAACAGAGGCTAATGAAAAACTGTTTTTT.

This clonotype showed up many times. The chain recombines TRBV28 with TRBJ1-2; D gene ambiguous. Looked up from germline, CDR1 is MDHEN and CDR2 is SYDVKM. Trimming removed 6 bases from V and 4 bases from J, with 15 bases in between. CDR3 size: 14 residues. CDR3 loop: CASSYRYSLYGYTF. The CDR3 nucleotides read TGTGCCAGCAGCTACCGATACAGCCTCTATGGCTACACCTTC.

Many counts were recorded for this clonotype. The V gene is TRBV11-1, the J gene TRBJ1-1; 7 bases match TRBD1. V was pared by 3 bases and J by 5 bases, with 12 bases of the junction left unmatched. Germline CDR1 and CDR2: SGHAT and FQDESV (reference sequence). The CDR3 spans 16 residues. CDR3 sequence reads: CASSFWKQGIGTEAFF. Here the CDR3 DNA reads TGTGCCAGCAGCTTTTGGAAACAGGGGATTGGAACTGAAGCTTTCTTT. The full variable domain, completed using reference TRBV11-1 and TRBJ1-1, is EAEVAQSPRYKITEKSQAVAFWCDPISGHATLYWYRQILGQGPELLVQFQDESVVDDSQLPKDRFSAERLKGVDSTLKIQPAELGDSAMYLCASSFWKQGIGTEAFFGQGTRLTVV.